What follows is one T cell receptor (beta chain) and its context. As yet, its antigen is unknown. Individual cDNA molecules received unique molecular identifiers during library preparation. TCRdb ran MiXCR on the 5' RACE reads and lists one entry per CDR3 protein. The sample holds approximately 56,000 distinct CDR3 sequences, around 15% seen once. The entry originates in a study of early T cells in non-severe SARS-CoV-2 infection. Background on the study: Chains were not paired, and sequencing was done on bulk RNA from unsorted whole blood. General observations from the study: Lookups in VDJdb leaned toward anti-spike CD8 responses and missed private and CD4 specificities.

The germline CDR1 and CDR2 sequences are DFQATT and SNEGSKA (reference sequence). V was pared by 4 bases and J by 6 bases, with 16 bases between. The CDR3 runs to 14 residues. The rearrangement links TRBV20-1 to TRBJ2-1; D perhaps matches TRBD1 (6 bases). The sequencing here drew on whole blood, taken at baseline. The clonotype originates from an adult who was a healthcare worker with PCR-confirmed SARS-CoV-2 infection or an uninfected control (not recorded which). The CDR3 bases are TGCAGTGCTAACACAGGGATTTCTCGCAATGAGCAGTTCTTC. As protein: CSANTGISRNEQFF.